This entry features one T cell receptor beta chain sequence. Its antigen is as yet unknown. This sample is part of a study of T-cell reconstitution after alpha-beta-depleted transplantation in children. The study's findings and limits: The origin of high day-60 TCRbeta diversity in some patients lay in surviving recipient T cells and thymic progenitors. Alpha-beta T cells present about two months after transplant were reported to originate from several hundred expanded graft clones. The main origin of T-cell counts and diversity one year after transplant was newly produced T cells.

A library of TCRbeta sequences, prepared with unique molecular identifiers, was generated. In TCRdb, the PCR reads were re-called with MiXCR into one record per CDR3 protein. The sample carries 250,000 to 300,000 distinct CDR3 sequences, roughly a tenth recorded once. This CDR3 comprises 16 residues. The germline V gene has CDR1 SGHRS and CDR2 YFSETQ. V lost 1 base and J lost 6; bases outside the gene matches: 6. This receptor was identified in a boy younger than two with acute myeloid leukemia, due to receive a stem cell transplant. The rearrangement links TRBV5-1 to TRBJ2-3, with 12 bases that match TRBD2. The sample was PBMCs, taken before TCRalphabeta/CD19-depleted stem cell transplant. Written as DNA, the CDR3 is TGCGCCAGCAGCTTGAGGACTAGCGGGATCGTGGATACGCAGTATTTT. Amino acids: CASSLRTSGIVDTQYF.